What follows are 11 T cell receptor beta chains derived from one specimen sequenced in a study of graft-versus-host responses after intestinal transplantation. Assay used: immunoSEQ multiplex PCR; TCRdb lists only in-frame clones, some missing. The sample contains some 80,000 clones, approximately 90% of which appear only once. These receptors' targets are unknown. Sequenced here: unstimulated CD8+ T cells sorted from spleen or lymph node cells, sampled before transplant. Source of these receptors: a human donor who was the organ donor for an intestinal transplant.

CDR3 in amino acids: CASSPGNGELFF. Here the CDR3 DNA reads TGTGCCAGCAGCCCAGGGAACGGGGAGCTGTTTTTT. The chain is built from TRBV7-9 and TRBJ2-2, with a possible D match to TRBD1 (5 bases). Germline CDR1 reads SEHNR; CDR2 reads FQNEAQ (reference sequence). The CDR3 sequence is 12 residues long. V lost 5 bases, J lost 7 bases, and 8 bases lay in between.

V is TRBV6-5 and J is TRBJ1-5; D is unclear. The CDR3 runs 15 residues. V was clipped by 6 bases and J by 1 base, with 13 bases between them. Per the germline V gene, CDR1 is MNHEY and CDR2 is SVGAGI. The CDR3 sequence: CASSPTRFSNQPQHF. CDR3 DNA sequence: TGTGCCAGCAGCCCGACACGGTTCAGCAATCAGCCCCAGCATTTT.

The CDR3 DNA reads as TGCGCCAGCAGGGGAACCAATGAGCAGTTCTTC. Translation gives CASRGTNEQFF. The chain carries TRBV4-1 and TRBJ2-1, with D unresolved. Trimming left V 6 bases short and J 6 bases short, with 6 bases between. Germline lookup yields CDR1 MGHRA and CDR2 YSYEKL. The CDR3 covers 11 residues.

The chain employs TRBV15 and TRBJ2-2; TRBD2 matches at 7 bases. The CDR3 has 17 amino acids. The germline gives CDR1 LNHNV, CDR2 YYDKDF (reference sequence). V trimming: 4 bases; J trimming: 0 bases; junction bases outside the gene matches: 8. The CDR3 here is CATSISLAGANTGELFF. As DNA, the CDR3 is TGTGCCACCAGCATCAGTTTAGCGGGCGCGAACACCGGGGAGCTGTTTTTT. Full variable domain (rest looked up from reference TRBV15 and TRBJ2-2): DAMVIQNPRYQVTQFGKPVTLSCSQTLNHNVMYWYQQKSSQAPKLLFHYYDKDFNNEADTPDNFQSRRPNTSFCFLDIRSPGLGDTAMYLCATSISLAGANTGELFFGEGSRLTVL.

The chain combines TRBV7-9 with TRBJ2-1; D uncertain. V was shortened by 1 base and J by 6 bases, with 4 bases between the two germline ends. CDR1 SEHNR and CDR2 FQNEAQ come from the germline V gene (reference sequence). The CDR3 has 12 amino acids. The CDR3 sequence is CASSLELNEQFF. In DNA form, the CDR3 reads TGTGCCAGCAGCTTAGAACTCAATGAGCAGTTCTTC.

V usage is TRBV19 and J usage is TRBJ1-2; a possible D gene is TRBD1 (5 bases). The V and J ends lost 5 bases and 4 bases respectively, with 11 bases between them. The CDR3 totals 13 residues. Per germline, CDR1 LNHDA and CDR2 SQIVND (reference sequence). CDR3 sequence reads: CASSPGSGYGYTF. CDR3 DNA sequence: TGTGCCAGTAGTCCAGGGTCGGGCTATGGCTACACCTTC. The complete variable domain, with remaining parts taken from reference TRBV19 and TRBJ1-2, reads DGGITQSPKYLFRKEGQNVTLSCEQNLNHDAMYWYRQDPGQGLRLIYYSQIVNDFQKGDIAEGYSVSREKKESFPLTVTSAQKNPTAFYLCASSPGSGYGYTFGSGTRLTVV.

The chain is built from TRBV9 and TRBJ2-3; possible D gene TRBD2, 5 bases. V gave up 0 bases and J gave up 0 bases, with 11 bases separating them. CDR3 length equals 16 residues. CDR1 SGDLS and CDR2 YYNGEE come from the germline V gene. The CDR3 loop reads CASSVATSGSTDTQYF. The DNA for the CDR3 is TGTGCCAGCAGCGTAGCTACAAGCGGTAGCACAGATACGCAGTATTTT.

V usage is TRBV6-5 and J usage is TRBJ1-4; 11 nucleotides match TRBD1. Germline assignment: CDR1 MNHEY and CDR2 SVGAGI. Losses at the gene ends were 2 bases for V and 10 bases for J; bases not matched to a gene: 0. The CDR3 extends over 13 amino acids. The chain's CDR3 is CASSYGTGGKLFF. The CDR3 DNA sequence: TGTGCCAGCAGTTACGGGACAGGGGGAAAACTGTTTTTT.

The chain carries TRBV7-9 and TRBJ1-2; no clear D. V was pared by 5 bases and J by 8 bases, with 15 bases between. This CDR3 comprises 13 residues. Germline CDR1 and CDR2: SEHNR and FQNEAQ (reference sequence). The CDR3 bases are TGTGCCAGCAGCCCTAGGCCCCTGGAAGGCTACACCTTC. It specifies CASSPRPLEGYTF. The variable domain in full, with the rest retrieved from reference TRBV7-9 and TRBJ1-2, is DTGVSQNPRHKITKRGQNVTFRCDPISEHNRLYWYRQTLGQGPEFLTYFQNEAQLEKSRLLSDRFSAERPKGSFSTLEIQRTEQGDSAMYLCASSPRPLEGYTFGSGTRLTVV.

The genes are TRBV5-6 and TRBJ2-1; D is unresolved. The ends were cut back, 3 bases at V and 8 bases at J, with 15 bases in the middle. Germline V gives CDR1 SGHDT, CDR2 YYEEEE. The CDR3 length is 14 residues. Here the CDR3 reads CASSSLSSFDEQFF. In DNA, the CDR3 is TGTGCCAGCAGCTCCCTGAGCAGCTTCGATGAGCAGTTCTTC.

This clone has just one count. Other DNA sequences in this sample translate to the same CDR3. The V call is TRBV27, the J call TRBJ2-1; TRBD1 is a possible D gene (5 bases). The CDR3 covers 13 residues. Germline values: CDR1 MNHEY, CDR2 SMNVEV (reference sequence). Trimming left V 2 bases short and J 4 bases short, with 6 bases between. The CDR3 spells CASSLQGYNEQFF. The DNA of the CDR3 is TGTGCCAGCAGTTTACAGGGTTACAATGAGCAGTTCTTC.